This entry is about one T cell receptor (beta chain). The sample belongs to a study of blood T cell repertoires in COVID-19. The repertoire was sequenced with immunoSEQ multiplex PCR; TCRdb's copy has only in-frame clones and lacks some. The data show under 300,000 clones, 86% seen once. From germline, CDR1 is SGHTS and CDR2 YDEGEE. The CDR3 spans 16 residues. Trimming shortened V by 4 bases and J by 2 bases, and 16 bases separated the two germline ends. The sequenced material came from peripheral blood. This chain joins TRBV5-8 and TRBJ1-3; tentative D call: TRBD1 (6 bases). The sequence derives from a young woman with active or convalescent COVID-19. CDR3 in amino acids: CASSAEQGYAGNTIYF. The CDR3 nucleotides read TGTGCCAGCAGCGCAGAACAGGGTTATGCTGGAAACACCATATATTTT.